One and the same sample provided the 18 T cell receptor beta chains below, sequenced in a study of T cell repertoires in cytomegalovirus infection. TCRdb reanalysed the reads using MiXCR and keeps one entry per CDR3 protein. The data hold fewer than 1,000,000 distinct CDR3 sequences, with roughly 31% observed a single time. Their specific antigens are unknown. This sample comprised cultured CD8+ T cells from PBMCs, obtained from culture after CMV antigen stimulation. These receptors came from a human donor in good health (CMV status not recorded). Some clones in this sample may be carry-over from other donors' samples.

Only a few counts were recorded for this clonotype. V is TRBV4-2 and J is TRBJ2-1, with D possibly matching TRBD1 (6 bases). Germline V gene data show CDR1 as LGHNA and CDR2 as YNFKEQ. The ends were cut back, 1 base at V and 12 bases at J, with 13 bases in the middle. The CDR3 runs to 13 residues. The CDR3 protein is CASSQAQQGVQFF. Here the CDR3 DNA reads TGTGCCAGCAGCCAAGCCCAACAGGGAGTGCAGTTCTTC.

This clonotype was found once. The V and J genes are TRBV11-3 and TRBJ2-7; 10 nucleotides line up with TRBD2. The germline gives CDR1 SGHNT, CDR2 YENEEA. The CDR3 consists of 16 residues. Trimming took 5 bases from V and 2 from J; bases not matched to a gene: 9. The CDR3 here is CASSRDGAGGPYEQYV. CDR3 DNA sequence: TGTGCCAGCAGCAGAGATGGAGCGGGGGGGCCCTACGAGCAGTACGTC.

This rearrangement joins TRBV25-1 to TRBJ1-6, with a weak D call TRBD1 (6 bases). This CDR3 has 16 amino acids. CDR1 and CDR2 (germline): MGHDK, SYGVNS. Trimming took 7 bases from V and 2 from J, leaving 15 bases between them. The CDR3 spells CASTKGGDTYNSPLHF. Written as DNA, the CDR3 is TGTGCCAGCACCAAGGGGGGGGATACCTATAATTCACCCCTCCACTTT.

The chain carries TRBV29-1 and TRBJ2-1; 8 bases fit TRBD1. CDR1 is SQVTM and CDR2 is ANQGSEA in the germline V gene. J gave up 2 bases and V 1 base, and 4 bases lay outside the gene matches. CDR3 size: 15 residues. CDR3 sequence (DNA): TGCAGCGTTGAAGGGACAGGGAAAACCTACAATGAGCAGTTCTTC. This gives the protein CSVEGTGKTYNEQFF.

The chain links TRBV19 to TRBJ2-1, with D tentatively TRBD1 or TRBD2 (5 bases each). The length of the CDR3 is 15 residues. Trimming stripped 4 bases from V and 5 bases from J, with 15 bases between. Germline V gives CDR1 LNHDA, CDR2 SQIVND (reference sequence). The CDR3 bases are TGTGCCAGTAGTAGTCGGGGCGGAGTGCACAATGAGCAGTTCTTC. Residues: CASSSRGGVHNEQFF.

The chain carries TRBV9 and TRBJ2-7; 11 bases are shared with TRBD2. Looked up from germline, CDR1 is SGDLS and CDR2 is YYNGEE. The CDR3 covers 15 residues. V lost 0 bases to trimming and J lost 3 bases; unmatched junction nucleotides: 2. The CDR3 coding sequence is TGTGCCAGCAGCGTAGAGCTAGCGGGGGGCTACGAGCAGTACTTC. It translates to CASSVELAGGYEQYF. Full variable domain (outside the CDR3, taken from reference TRBV9 and TRBJ2-7): DSGVTQTPKHLITATGQRVTLRCSPRSGDLSVYWYQQSLDQGLQFLIQYYNGEERAKGNILERFSAQQFPDLHSELNLSSLELGDSALYFCASSVELAGGYEQYFGPGTRLTVT.

The chain has TRBV27 and TRBJ1-1; no definite D call. This CDR3 comprises 17 residues. Germline V gene sequence: CDR1 MNHEY, CDR2 SMNVEV (reference sequence). The V gene lost 4 bases and the J gene lost 1 base, with 19 bases spanning the gap. CDR3 protein: CASSSITWGIENTEAFF. The CDR3 DNA is TGTGCCAGCAGTTCCATCACCTGGGGAATCGAGAACACTGAAGCTTTCTTT.

This clonotype has a count of ten or more. The chain has TRBV6-1 and TRBJ1-2; D is unresolved. With 5 bases removed from V and 2 bases from J, the gap between germline ends came to 15 bases. The germline V gene encodes CDR1 MNHNS and CDR2 SASEGT. The CDR3 runs to 15 residues. The CDR3 protein is CASSKLRTDNYGYTF. CDR3 bases: TGTGCCAGCAGTAAATTGCGGACGGACAACTATGGCTACACCTTC.

A few counts support this clonotype. The chain has TRBV12-3 or TRBV12-4 and TRBJ1-1; TRBD1 is a possible D gene (5 bases). Trimming took off 4 bases at V and 4 bases at J, with 13 bases between the two ends. The CDR3 covers 14 residues. The DNA of the CDR3 is TGTGCCAGCAGTTCGGGGGGGGAGGCCACTGAAGCTTTCTTT. Its translation: CASSSGGEATEAFF.

This clonotype was detected a few times. The chain has TRBV7-3 and TRBJ2-2, with TRBD2 matching 12 bases. Losses at the gene ends were 4 bases for V and 6 bases for J; bases not matched to a gene: 9. The length of the CDR3 is 17 residues. From germline, CDR1 is SGHTA and CDR2 FQGTGA. The CDR3 protein is CASSSSGGAVGPGELFF. For the CDR3, the DNA is TGTGCCAGCAGCTCTAGCGGGGGGGCTGTCGGACCCGGGGAGCTGTTTTTT.

This chain joins TRBV19 and TRBJ1-1; 11 positions agree with TRBD1. Germline trimming cut 9 bases from V and 4 bases from J; bases unmatched to any gene: 7. This CDR3 region has 14 residues. Germline loops: CDR1 LNHDA, CDR2 SQIVND (reference sequence). The chain's CDR3 is CASLGQGAGTEAFF. The DNA for the CDR3 is TGTGCCAGCTTAGGACAGGGGGCAGGCACTGAAGCTTTCTTT.

The chain employs TRBV29-1 and TRBJ1-1; a weak D match, TRBD1 (6 bases). Trimming cost V 7 bases and J 1 base, with 16 bases left between them. This CDR3 spans 14 amino acids. Germline-derived CDR1 and CDR2 are SQVTM and ANQGSEA. CDR3 DNA sequence: TGCAGCGCCGACACAGGGATACGGAACACTGAAGCTTTCTTT. It translates to CSADTGIRNTEAFF.

The chain carries TRBV27 and TRBJ2-6; no clear D. Germline CDR1 MNHEY, CDR2 SMNVEV (reference sequence). This CDR3 is built from 16 residues. The germline V and J ends were trimmed by 0 bases and 0 bases, with 6 bases remaining between them. The CDR3 nucleotides read TGTGCCAGCAGTTTATCCGTCCTCTCTGGGGCCAACGTCCTGACTTTC. Its protein product is CASSLSVLSGANVLTF.

This clonotype was counted only a few times. The V gene is TRBV7-8, the J gene TRBJ2-7; 8 bases are shared with TRBD2. Germline CDR1 SGHVS, CDR2 FQNEAQ. CDR3 size: 12 residues. J gave up 9 bases and V 1 base, and 2 bases lay outside the gene matches. The CDR3 region has the DNA TGTGCCAGCAGCTTAGTAGCGGGGCTGCAGTACTTC. Its protein product is CASSLVAGLQYF.

V usage is TRBV19 and J usage is TRBJ1-2, with TRBD1 matching over 10 bases. Germline V gene lookup returns CDR1 LNHDA and CDR2 SQIVND (reference sequence). V shed 4 bases, J shed 5 bases, and the junction held 7 bases outside the gene matches. The CDR3 covers 15 residues. CDR3 DNA sequence: TGTGCCAGTAGTACCGGGGACAGGGGCGAGTATGGCTACACCTTC. Its translation is CASSTGDRGEYGYTF.

The V call is TRBV28, the J call TRBJ2-1; TRBD2 aligns across 7 bases. The CDR3 runs to 16 residues. CDR1 is MDHEN and CDR2 is SYDVKM in the germline V gene. V dropped 3 bases and J dropped 4; count of bases not matched to a gene: 9. The CDR3 DNA reads TGTGCCAGCAGTTTCGAGGCGGGAGCCGGTTACAATGAGCAGTTCTTC. Residues: CASSFEAGAGYNEQFF.

The CDR3 is CASSSNRGPTEAFF. CDR3 in DNA: TGTGCCAGCAGCAGCAACAGGGGCCCCACTGAAGCTTTCTTT. The chain couples TRBV28 to TRBJ1-1, with 7 bases aligning to TRBD1. This CDR3 is built from 14 residues. J was trimmed by 4 bases and V by 6 bases; bases with no gene match: 8. CDR1 and CDR2 (germline): MDHEN, SYDVKM.

The chain couples TRBV6-5 to TRBJ2-2; 12 bases agree with TRBD1. Germline V gene data show CDR1 as MNHEY and CDR2 as SVGAGI. Unmatched junction bases numbered 6, after V lost 5 bases and J lost 2 bases. The CDR3 loop spans 17 amino acids. The CDR3 loop is CASSAFGTGGNTGELFF. In nucleotides, the CDR3 is TGTGCCAGCAGTGCCTTCGGGACAGGGGGCAACACCGGGGAGCTGTTTTTT.